These 29 T cell receptor beta chains originate from one sample sequenced in a study of CD8 T cells in ankylosing spondylitis. TCRdb re-called the 5' RACE reads through MiXCR, storing one row per CDR3 protein. The table records 300,000 to 350,000 distinct CDR3 sequences, 20% to 25% of them present only once. The sample comprised blood, either unsorted or a sorted T cell fraction (not recorded which). Receptor source: a female donor with ankylosing spondylitis or in good health (not recorded which).

The chain recombines TRBV7-3 with TRBJ2-1; tentatively, D is TRBD1 (6 bases). Trimming shortened V by 0 bases and J by 5 bases, and 17 bases separated the two germline ends. Germline CDR1 reads SGHTA; CDR2 reads FQGTGA. The CDR3 is 17 amino acids. The CDR3 DNA follows: TGTGCCAGCAGCTTAACGACCGGGACAACAACACACAATGAGCAGTTCTTC. Translated, it gives CASSLTTGTTTHNEQFF. The complete variable domain, with remaining parts taken from reference TRBV7-3 and TRBJ2-1, reads GAGVSQTPSNKVTEKGKYVELRCDPISGHTALYWYRQSLGQGPEFLIYFQGTGAADDSGLPNDRFFAVRPEGSVSTLKIQRTERGDSAVYLCASSLTTGTTTHNEQFFGPGTRLTVL.

CDR3 coding DNA: TGTGCCAGCAGCTCCAAGGGGCTAGCGGGCAGAGAGACCCAGTACTTC. Amino acid sequence: CASSSKGLAGRETQYF. This rearrangement joins TRBV7-9 to TRBJ2-5; 8 bases match TRBD2. V lost 4 bases to trimming and J lost 4 bases; unmatched junction nucleotides: 11. Germline V gene data show CDR1 as SEHNR and CDR2 as FQNEAQ (reference sequence). This CDR3 is built from 16 residues. Full variable domain (missing parts from reference TRBV7-9 and TRBJ2-5): DTGVSQNPRHKITKRGQNVTFRCDPISEHNRLYWYRQTLGQGPEFLTYFQNEAQLEKSRLLSDRFSAERPKGSFSTLEIQRTEQGDSAMYLCASSSKGLAGRETQYFGPGTRLLVL.

The sample holds a few counts of this clonotype. The chain is built from TRBV18 and TRBJ2-7; D may match TRBD1 or TRBD2 (5 bases each). CDR1 is KGHSH, CDR2 LQKENI, per germline. The CDR3 has 13 residues. Trimming cost V 4 bases and J 4 bases, with 11 bases left between them. The CDR3 DNA reads as TGTGCCAGCTCACAAGGGACCCATTACGAGCAGTACTTC. It yields the protein CASSQGTHYEQYF.

V is TRBV30 and J is TRBJ2-1; 8 nucleotides agree with TRBD2. The CDR3 contains 17 residues. The V segment lost 2 bases and the J segment 8 bases; nucleotides outside the gene matches: 17. Germline V gene data show CDR1 as GTSNPN and CDR2 as SVGIG (reference sequence). For the CDR3, the DNA is TGTGCCTGGAGTCTACCCGGGGGAGCGGGAGAAAGGTATGAGCAGTTCTTC. This encodes CAWSLPGGAGERYEQFF.

In this sample, this clonotype turned up a few times. V is TRBV10-3 and J is TRBJ2-7, with D tentatively TRBD1 or TRBD2 (5 bases each). Germline CDR1 is ENHRY and CDR2 is SYGVKD. V lost 5 bases and J 0 bases, leaving 11 bases between the germline ends. The CDR3 loop spans 14 amino acids. The CDR3 DNA reads as TGTGCCATCAGTCCGGGACGGAACTCCTACGAGCAGTACTTC. Translating gives CAISPGRNSYEQYF.

This clonotype was detected a few times. This sequence joins TRBV7-2 and TRBJ2-1, with 12 bases fitting TRBD2. Germline loops: CDR1 SGHTA, CDR2 FQGNSA. The CDR3 is 15 residues long. V shed 6 bases and J 7 bases; nucleotides not matched to a gene: 7. The DNA for the CDR3 is TGTGCCAGCAGGGCTGCTAGCGGGAGGGCAAATGAGCAGTTCTTC. Protein: CASRAASGRANEQFF.

This clonotype occurred a few times. The genes are TRBV15 and TRBJ2-1; D may be TRBD2 (6 bases). Trimming cost V 1 base and J 10 bases, with 23 bases left between them. CDR1 is LNHNV, CDR2 YYDKDF, per germline (reference sequence). The CDR3 is 17 amino acids. The CDR3 nucleotides are TGTGCCACCAGCAGAGGGTTCGGCAGGGCGGGATACATCGAGCAGTTCTTC. Residues: CATSRGFGRAGYIEQFF. The variable domain in full, completed from reference TRBV15 and TRBJ2-1, reads DAMVIQNPRYQVTQFGKPVTLSCSQTLNHNVMYWYQQKSSQAPKLLFHYYDKDFNNEADTPDNFQSRRPNTSFCFLDIRSPGLGDTAMYLCATSRGFGRAGYIEQFFGPGTRLTVL.

The sample holds many counts of this clonotype. This chain links TRBV29-1 with TRBJ2-1; the match to TRBD2 covers 11 bases. The J segment lost 4 bases and the V segment lost 6 bases, leaving 17 bases of the junction unmatched. CDR1 is SQVTM, CDR2 ANQGSEA, per germline. The CDR3 loop spans 18 amino acids. The chain's CDR3 is CSVTSGSRGRSWYNEQFF. CDR3 in DNA: TGCAGCGTAACTAGCGGGAGTAGGGGGCGGTCCTGGTACAATGAGCAGTTCTTC.

This clonotype was seen more than once but under ten times. The chain has TRBV9 and TRBJ2-3; 11 bases map to TRBD2. Per germline, CDR1 SGDLS and CDR2 YYNGEE. The CDR3 consists of 15 residues. Unmatched junction bases numbered 5, after V lost 6 bases and J lost 2 bases. This chain's CDR3 is CASTPSGRITDTQYF. The DNA of the CDR3 is TGTGCCAGCACGCCTAGCGGGAGGATCACAGATACGCAGTATTTT.

The CDR3 DNA sequence: TGTGCCAGCAGTTACTCGTCGGCAGGAGAGCAGTTCTTC. Its protein product is CASSYSSAGEQFF. The chain carries TRBV6-6 and TRBJ2-1, with D hard to call. CDR1 is MNHNY, CDR2 SVGAGI, per germline (reference sequence). The CDR3 length is 13 residues. V was cut by 0 bases and J by 10 bases, with 10 bases left in between.

The genes are TRBV19 and TRBJ2-7; tentatively, D is TRBD2 (5 bases). Deletions cut 5 bases from V and 6 bases from J, with 14 bases between. The length of the CDR3 is 13 residues. Germline CDR1 LNHDA, CDR2 SQIVND (reference sequence). CDR3 amino acids: CASSSQEVGEQYF. As DNA, the CDR3 is TGTGCCAGTAGTTCCCAGGAGGTTGGCGAGCAGTACTTC.

The chain uses TRBV6-5 and TRBJ2-7, with 11 bases matching TRBD2. V was clipped by 4 bases and J by 6 bases; unmatched bases: 2. Looked up from germline, CDR1 is MNHEY and CDR2 is SVGAGI. CDR3 length: 13 amino acids. In DNA, the CDR3 is TGTGCCAGCAGTTTCGGGACTAGCGGCGAGCAGTACTTC. This translates into CASSFGTSGEQYF.

DNA for the CDR3: TGCAGTGCTATTAGACTAGCGGGATCAGAAAACATTCAGTACTTC. Translation gives CSAIRLAGSENIQYF. The chain joins TRBV20-1 to TRBJ2-4, with 11 nucleotides matching TRBD2. The length of the CDR3 is 15 residues. From germline, CDR1 is DFQATT and CDR2 SNEGSKA (reference sequence). J gave up 5 bases and V 4 bases, and 7 bases lay outside the gene matches.

The CDR3 region is CASSQDLGVTYEQYF. Here the CDR3 DNA reads TGCGCCAGCAGCCAAGATCTGGGAGTGACCTACGAGCAGTACTTC. This chain connects TRBV4-3 to TRBJ2-7; possibly TRBD2 for D (5 bases). Trimming removed 0 bases at V and 2 bases at J, with 11 bases between. CDR1 LGHNA and CDR2 YSLEER come from the germline V gene. The CDR3 is made up of 15 amino acids.

The sample holds many counts of this clonotype. The chain combines TRBV20-1 with TRBJ2-3; possible D gene TRBD1, 6 bases. Germline V gene sequence: CDR1 DFQATT, CDR2 SNEGSKA (reference sequence). The length of the CDR3 is 16 residues. V was trimmed by 0 bases and J by 3 bases, leaving 16 bases between them. In DNA form, the CDR3 reads TGCAGTGCTAGAGATGCCGGGACACCTATGACAGATACGCAGTATTTT. Residues: CSARDAGTPMTDTQYF.

The chain links TRBV20-1 to TRBJ2-3; the D gene is possibly TRBD2 (6 bases). Trimming pared 5 bases from V and 5 bases from J, leaving 17 bases between. Germline CDR1 and CDR2: DFQATT and SNEGSKA (reference sequence). This CDR3 comprises 14 residues. DNA for the CDR3: TGCAGTGCTGGGGACTCAATATCCATAGATACGCAGTATTTT. Encoded protein: CSAGDSISIDTQYF.

The chain uses TRBV5-1 and TRBJ2-1; D unresolved. The germline V and J ends were trimmed by 0 bases and 3 bases, with 7 bases remaining between them. Germline V CDR1 and CDR2: SGHRS, YFSETQ. The CDR3 loop spans 14 amino acids. The chain's CDR3 is CASSLGQLYNEQFF. For the CDR3, the DNA is TGCGCCAGCAGCTTGGGGCAGCTCTACAATGAGCAGTTCTTC.

This clonotype was observed a few times. V is TRBV11-2 and J is TRBJ2-7; 10 nucleotides align to TRBD2. The CDR3 is 14 amino acids. The V and J ends lost 8 bases and 1 base, in that order; junction bases with no gene match: 5. Germline-derived CDR1 and CDR2 are SGHAT and FQNNGV. The CDR3 protein is CASGRTSGSYEQYF. CDR3 DNA sequence: TGTGCCAGCGGTAGGACTAGCGGTTCCTACGAGCAGTACTTC. Filled out from reference TRBV11-2 and TRBJ2-7, the complete variable domain reads EAGVAQSPRYKIIEKRQSVAFWCNPISGHATLYWYQQILGQGPKLLIQFQNNGVVDDSQLPKDRFSAERLKGVDSTLKIQPAKLEDSAVYLCASGRTSGSYEQYFGPGTRLTVT.

This clonotype was found a few times. The V and J genes are TRBV11-2 and TRBJ2-3; D possibly corresponds to TRBD2 (5 bases). The ends were cut back, 2 bases at V and 10 bases at J, with 16 bases in the middle. CDR3 length: 14 residues. Per germline, CDR1 SGHAT and CDR2 FQNNGV. The CDR3 DNA follows: TGTGCCAGCAGCTTAACCAGCGGTGGGGATGCGCAGTATTTT. Its protein is CASSLTSGGDAQYF.

This clonotype was seen more than once but under ten times. The chain has TRBV28 and TRBJ2-7; 10 bases agree with TRBD1. The length of the CDR3 is 16 residues. CDR1 MDHEN and CDR2 SYDVKM come from the germline V gene. J was trimmed by 4 bases and V by 5 bases; bases with no gene match: 11. CDR3 sequence (DNA): TGTGCCAGCAGTCAGTCTCCGGGACAGGGGCAATACGAGCAGTACTTC. Amino acids: CASSQSPGQGQYEQYF.

The chain carries TRBV5-1 and TRBJ2-7; 14 positions agree with TRBD2. From germline, CDR1 is SGHRS and CDR2 YFSETQ. The V segment lost 0 bases and the J segment 2 bases; nucleotides outside the gene matches: 4. The CDR3 has 17 amino acids. CDR3 bases: TGCGCCAGCAGCTTGGGACTAGCGGGAGGGCTAACCTACGAGCAGTACTTC. Its protein product is CASSLGLAGGLTYEQYF.

This chain connects TRBV6-2 or TRBV6-3 to TRBJ1-5; D ambiguous. The CDR3 sequence is 12 residues long. Trimming cost V 5 bases and J 5 bases, with 7 bases left between them. Germline V gene lookup returns CDR1 MNHEY and CDR2 SVGEGT. The CDR3 coding sequence is TGTGCCAGCAGTGACCGGTATCAGCCCCAGCATTTT. Amino acids: CASSDRYQPQHF.

The chain employs TRBV29-1 and TRBJ1-2; weak D call: TRBD1 (5 bases). The germline V and J ends were trimmed by 4 bases and 4 bases, with 13 bases remaining between them. The length of the CDR3 is 13 residues. The germline CDR1 and CDR2 sequences are SQVTM and ANQGSEA. The CDR3 DNA is TGCAGCGTTGTGGAGGGGTATAGCTATGGCTACACCTTC. This codes for CSVVEGYSYGYTF.

This clonotype was observed a few times. This sequence joins TRBV2 and TRBJ2-4, with D perhaps TRBD1 (6 bases). V was pared by 6 bases and J by 10 bases, with 13 bases between. CDR3 length equals 12 residues. The germline V gene has CDR1 SNHLY and CDR2 FYNNEI. DNA of the CDR3: TGTGCCAGCAGCCCGGTTAGGGGGATTCAGTACTTC. Translating gives CASSPVRGIQYF.

This chain links TRBV6-5 with TRBJ2-5; weak D call: TRBD1 (6 bases). The CDR3 is made up of 14 amino acids. Between the trimmed V and J ends, which lost 4 bases and 5 bases, there was a span of 14 bases. Per germline, CDR1 MNHEY and CDR2 SVGAGI. CDR3 in DNA: TGTGCCAGCAGTTGGGGACATCGGCGTGAGACCCAGTACTTC. Amino acid sequence: CASSWGHRRETQYF.

The chain employs TRBV6-2 or TRBV6-3 and TRBJ2-1; no firm D call. The germline V gene has CDR1 MNHEY and CDR2 SVGEGT. This CDR3 comprises 14 residues. Trimming pared 10 bases from V and 8 bases from J, leaving 21 bases between. This chain's CDR3 is CAILGLSHPYEQFF. The CDR3 DNA follows: TGTGCCATCTTAGGGCTTAGTCACCCCTATGAGCAGTTCTTC.

This clonotype was detected ten times or more. The CDR3 loop is CASSPGGGRGTDTQYF. The CDR3 DNA reads TGTGCCAGCAGCCCGGGCGGGGGGCGCGGCACAGATACGCAGTATTTT. The rearrangement links TRBV5-5 to TRBJ2-3, with TRBD2 identical over 8 bases. The CDR3 length is 16 residues. V lost 4 bases to trimming and J lost 1 base; unmatched junction nucleotides: 8. The V gene's germline CDR1 is SGHKS and CDR2 YYEKEE (reference sequence).

This clonotype has more than one count but fewer than ten. The chain employs TRBV5-6 and TRBJ2-5; D unclear. V lost 0 bases to trimming and J lost 2 bases, with 8 bases between them. Germline values: CDR1 SGHDT, CDR2 YYEEEE. The CDR3 has 14 amino acids. CDR3 loop: CASSLVGRQETQYF. CDR3 nucleotides: TGTGCCAGCAGCTTGGTGGGTAGGCAAGAGACCCAGTACTTC.

This clonotype was found many times. The J gene is TRBJ2-7, the V gene TRBV29-1, with 7 bases that match TRBD2. The CDR3 contains 13 residues. The germline V gene has CDR1 SQVTM and CDR2 ANQGSEA. Germline trimming cut 4 bases from V and 9 bases from J; bases unmatched to any gene: 12. The CDR3 DNA sequence: TGCAGCGTTGCCCGGCCGGGTACGGGGGGGCAGTACTTC. Protein sequence: CSVARPGTGGQYF.